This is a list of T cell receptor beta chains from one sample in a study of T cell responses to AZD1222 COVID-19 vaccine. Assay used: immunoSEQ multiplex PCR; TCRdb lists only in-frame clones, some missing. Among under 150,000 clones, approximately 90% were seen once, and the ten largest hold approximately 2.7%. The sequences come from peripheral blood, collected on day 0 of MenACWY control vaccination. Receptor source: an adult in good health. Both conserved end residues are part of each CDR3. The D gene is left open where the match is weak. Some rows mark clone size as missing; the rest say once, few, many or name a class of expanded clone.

CASSAFQGEGEAFF	TRBD1	TRBV5-4	TRBJ1-1	NA
CASSLASGTGPSNQPQHF	TRBD1	TRBV18	TRBJ1-5	NA
CASSLTVADEQFF	NA	TRBV7-3	TRBJ2-1	NA
CASREVPVGYGYTF	NA	TRBV6-5	TRBJ1-2	NA
CASSLRREGRYEQYF	TRBD2	TRBV27	TRBJ2-7	NA
CASSLERTQNTEAFF	NA	TRBV5-1	TRBJ1-1	NA
CASSYGTGPYEQYF	TRBD1	TRBV11-2	TRBJ2-7	NA
CASSLSVPGKGYTF	NA	TRBV27	TRBJ1-2	NA
CASSIGQGTSGANVLTF	NA	TRBV19	TRBJ2-6	NA
CASTSEITDTQYF	NA	TRBV6-5	TRBJ2-3	NA
CASIQVPRGYGYTF	NA	TRBV28	TRBJ1-2	NA
CAVGTGDTEAFF	TRBD1	TRBV10-3	TRBJ1-1	few
CASRTTNEKLFF	NA	TRBV6-5	TRBJ1-4	NA
CASTPLLNQPQHF	NA	TRBV6-5	TRBJ1-5	few
CAISEAKGAGGYQPQHF	NA	TRBV10-3	TRBJ1-5	NA
CASSSSGGGNEKLFF	NA	TRBV7-8	TRBJ1-4	NA
CASSLTLGYEQYF	NA	TRBV7-9	TRBJ2-7	few
CASSLSRPSGRSYNEQFF	TRBD2	TRBV7-9	TRBJ2-1	few
CASSLVGVTEAFF	NA	TRBV5-1	TRBJ1-1	NA
CASILLRTGSLETQYF	TRBD1	TRBV7-8	TRBJ2-5	once
CASSPPWGGSSYNEQFF	NA	TRBV18	TRBJ2-1	NA
CASSQAVPGPQHF	NA	TRBV14	TRBJ1-5	NA
CASSPPSRTNYGYTF	NA	TRBV18	TRBJ1-2	NA
CSVTGNTEAFF	NA	TRBV20-1	TRBJ1-1	NA
CASSGLRGSDEQYF	TRBD1	TRBV10-1	TRBJ2-7	NA
CASSSPPGGAFF	NA	TRBV27	TRBJ1-1	NA
CASSASGVDTGELFF	NA	TRBV2	TRBJ2-2	NA
CASSLTRDGEYGYTF	NA	TRBV27	TRBJ1-2	NA
CASRGPSGANVLTF	NA	TRBV6-5	TRBJ2-6	NA
CATSQADTQYF	NA	TRBV24-1	TRBJ2-3	NA
CASSIAPSSYNEQFF	NA	TRBV19	TRBJ2-1	few
CASSRSYNEQFF	NA	TRBV9	TRBJ2-1	NA
CASSLMGTPAAGNTIYF	NA	TRBV5-1	TRBJ1-3	NA
CASSLGGDAVRQRTIYF	NA	TRBV5-6	TRBJ1-3	NA
CASSFSGSSYNEQFF	TRBD2	TRBV7-2	TRBJ2-1	NA
CASSISGQYGYTF	NA	TRBV19	TRBJ1-2	many
CASSTRDNNQPQHF	NA	TRBV7-8	TRBJ1-5	NA
CASSDPGGFQPQHF	NA	TRBV6-1	TRBJ1-5	NA
CASSQVGRAGNYGYTF	NA	TRBV3-1/TRBV3-2	TRBJ1-2	NA
CAWKGGQGSSPLHF	TRBD1	TRBV30	TRBJ1-6	few
CASRPAGGHEQFF	TRBD2	TRBV25-1	TRBJ2-1	NA
CASSHLPLNSPLHF	NA	TRBV4-1	TRBJ1-6	few
CASSLETGAGNTIYF	TRBD1	TRBV7-6	TRBJ1-3	once
CASRTRAGGSYEQYF	TRBD2	TRBV5-4	TRBJ2-7	NA
CASSILRSGQETQYF	NA	TRBV19	TRBJ2-5	NA
CASSPNPSEPGNTIYF	NA	TRBV9	TRBJ1-3	NA